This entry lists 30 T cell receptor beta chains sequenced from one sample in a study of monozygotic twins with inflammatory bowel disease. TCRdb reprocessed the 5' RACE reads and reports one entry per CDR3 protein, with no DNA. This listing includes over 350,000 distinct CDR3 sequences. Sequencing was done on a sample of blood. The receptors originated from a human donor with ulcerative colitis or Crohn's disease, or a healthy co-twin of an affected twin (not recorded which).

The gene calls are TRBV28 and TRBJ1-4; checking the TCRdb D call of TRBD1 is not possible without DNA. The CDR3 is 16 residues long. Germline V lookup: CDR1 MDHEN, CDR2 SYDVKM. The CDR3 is CASSETGERVNEKLFF.

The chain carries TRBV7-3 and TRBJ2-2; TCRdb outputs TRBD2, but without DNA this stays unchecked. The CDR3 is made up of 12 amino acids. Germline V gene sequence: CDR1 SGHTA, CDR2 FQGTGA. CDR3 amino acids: CASSALPGELFF.

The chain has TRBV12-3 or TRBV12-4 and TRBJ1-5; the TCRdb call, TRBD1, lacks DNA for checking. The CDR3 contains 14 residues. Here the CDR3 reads CASSVTGQGQPQHF.

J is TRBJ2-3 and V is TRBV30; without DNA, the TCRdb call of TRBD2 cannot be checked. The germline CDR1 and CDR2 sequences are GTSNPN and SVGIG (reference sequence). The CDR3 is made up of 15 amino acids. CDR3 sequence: CAWVPTSFGTDTQYF.

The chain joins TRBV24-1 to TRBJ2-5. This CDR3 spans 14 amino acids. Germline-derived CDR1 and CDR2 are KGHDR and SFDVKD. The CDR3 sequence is CATSDPSQEETQYF.

CDR3 region: CASSSTGTPAWHYGYTF. V usage is TRBV7-9 and J usage is TRBJ1-2; TCRdb returns TRBD1, unconfirmable since there is no DNA. This CDR3 spans 17 amino acids. Looked up from germline, CDR1 is SEHNR and CDR2 is FQNEAQ (reference sequence).

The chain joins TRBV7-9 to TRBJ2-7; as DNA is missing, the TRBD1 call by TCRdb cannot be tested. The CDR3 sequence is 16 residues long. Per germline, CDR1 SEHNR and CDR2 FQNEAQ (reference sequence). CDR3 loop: CASSPDGQGKVSEQYF.

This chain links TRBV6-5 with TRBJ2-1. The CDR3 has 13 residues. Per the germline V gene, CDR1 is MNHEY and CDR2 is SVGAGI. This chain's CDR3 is CASSYSTVGEQFF.

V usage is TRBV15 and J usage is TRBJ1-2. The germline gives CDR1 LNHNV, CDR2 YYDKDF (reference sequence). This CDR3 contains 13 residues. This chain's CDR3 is CATSRDFRWGYTF.

CDR3 sequence: CASSPRVDTQYF. The chain recombines TRBV18 with TRBJ2-3. CDR1 and CDR2 from the germline V gene are KGHSH and LQKENI. The CDR3 runs to 12 residues.

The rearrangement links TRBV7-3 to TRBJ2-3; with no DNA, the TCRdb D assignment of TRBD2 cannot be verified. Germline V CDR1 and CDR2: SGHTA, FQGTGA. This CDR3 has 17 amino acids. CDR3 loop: CASSFRAGTGSTDTQYF.

The CDR3: CASSLSTVNTEAFF. This rearrangement joins TRBV5-1 to TRBJ1-1. The CDR3 runs to 14 residues. Germline assignment: CDR1 SGHRS and CDR2 YFSETQ.

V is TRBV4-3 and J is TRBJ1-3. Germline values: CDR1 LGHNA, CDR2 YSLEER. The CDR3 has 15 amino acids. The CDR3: CASSRNRASGNTIYF.

CDR3 amino acids: CASSQGATTYEQYF. The J gene is TRBJ2-7, the V gene TRBV4-1. The CDR3 has 14 amino acids. Germline assignment: CDR1 MGHRA and CDR2 YSYEKL.

The chain's CDR3 is CSASGSGGRGINYGYTF. V gene TRBV20-1 combines with J gene TRBJ1-2; lacking DNA, the TRBD1 call made by TCRdb goes unchecked. Germline V gives CDR1 DFQATT, CDR2 SNEGSKA (reference sequence). This CDR3 spans 17 amino acids.

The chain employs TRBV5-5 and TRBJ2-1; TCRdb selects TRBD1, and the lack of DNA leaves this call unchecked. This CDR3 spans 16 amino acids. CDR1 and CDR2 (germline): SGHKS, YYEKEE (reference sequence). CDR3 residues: CASSLATGQSYNEQFF.

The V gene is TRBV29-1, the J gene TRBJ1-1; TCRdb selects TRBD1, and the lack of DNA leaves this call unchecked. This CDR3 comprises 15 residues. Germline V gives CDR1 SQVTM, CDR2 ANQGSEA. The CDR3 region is CSVASGWGMNTEAFF.

CDR3 protein: CASSLMGGNAGQAFF. This chain joins TRBV7-9 and TRBJ1-1; TCRdb lists TRBD1, though no DNA is available to test this call. This CDR3 has 15 residues. The germline V gene encodes CDR1 SEHNR and CDR2 FQNEAQ (reference sequence).

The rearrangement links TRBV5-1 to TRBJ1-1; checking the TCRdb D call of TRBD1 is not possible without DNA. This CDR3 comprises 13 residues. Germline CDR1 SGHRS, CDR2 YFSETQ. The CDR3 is CASRSTGNTEAFF. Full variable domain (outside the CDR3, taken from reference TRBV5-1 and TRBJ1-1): KAGVTQTPRYLIKTRGQQVTLSCSPISGHRSVSWYQQTPGQGLQFLFEYFSETQRNKGNFPGRFSGRQFSNSRSEMNVSTLELGDSALYLCASRSTGNTEAFFGQGTRLTVV.

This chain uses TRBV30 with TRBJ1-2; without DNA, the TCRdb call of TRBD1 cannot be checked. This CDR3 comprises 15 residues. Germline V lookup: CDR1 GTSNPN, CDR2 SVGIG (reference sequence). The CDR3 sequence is CAWSVGTDPNYGYTF.

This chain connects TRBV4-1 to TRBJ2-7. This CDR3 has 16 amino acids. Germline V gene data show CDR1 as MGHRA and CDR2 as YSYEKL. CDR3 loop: CASSQDRVDPGYEQYF.

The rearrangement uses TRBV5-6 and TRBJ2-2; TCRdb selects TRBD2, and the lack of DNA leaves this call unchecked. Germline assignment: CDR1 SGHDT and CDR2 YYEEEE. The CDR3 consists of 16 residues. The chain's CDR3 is CASSLELAGDTGELFF.

The CDR3 is CASLEYGSTDTQYF. V and J are TRBV5-1 and TRBJ2-3. CDR3 size: 14 residues. Germline CDR1 SGHRS, CDR2 YFSETQ.

CDR3 sequence: CATSRVSRGRGVQETQYF. The V and J genes are TRBV15 and TRBJ2-5; TCRdb's D call, TRBD1, is unchecked because there is no DNA. Germline V gene lookup returns CDR1 LNHNV and CDR2 YYDKDF (reference sequence). The CDR3 totals 18 residues. Full variable domain (remainder filled in from reference TRBV15 and TRBJ2-5): DAMVIQNPRYQVTQFGKPVTLSCSQTLNHNVMYWYQQKSSQAPKLLFHYYDKDFNNEADTPDNFQSRRPNTSFCFLDIRSPGLGDTAMYLCATSRVSRGRGVQETQYFGPGTRLLVL.

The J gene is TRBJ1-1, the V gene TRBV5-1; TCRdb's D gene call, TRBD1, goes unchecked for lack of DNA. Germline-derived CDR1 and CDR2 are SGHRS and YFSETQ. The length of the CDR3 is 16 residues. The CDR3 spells CASTLGVRGRYTEAFF.

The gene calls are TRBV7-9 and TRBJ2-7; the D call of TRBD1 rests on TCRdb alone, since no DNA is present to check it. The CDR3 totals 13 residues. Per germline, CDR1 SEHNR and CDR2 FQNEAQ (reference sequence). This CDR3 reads CASSLARAGEQYF. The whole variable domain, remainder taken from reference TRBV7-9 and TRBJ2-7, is DTGVSQNPRHKITKRGQNVTFRCDPISEHNRLYWYRQTLGQGPEFLTYFQNEAQLEKSRLLSDRFSAERPKGSFSTLEIQRTEQGDSAMYLCASSLARAGEQYFGPGTRLTVT.

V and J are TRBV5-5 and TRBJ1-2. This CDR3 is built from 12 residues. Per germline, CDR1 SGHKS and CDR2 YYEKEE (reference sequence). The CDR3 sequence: CASSFRLPRYTF.

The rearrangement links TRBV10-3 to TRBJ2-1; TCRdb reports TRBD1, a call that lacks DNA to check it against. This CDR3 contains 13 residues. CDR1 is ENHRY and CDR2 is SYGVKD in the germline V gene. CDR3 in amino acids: CAISARGGNEQFF.

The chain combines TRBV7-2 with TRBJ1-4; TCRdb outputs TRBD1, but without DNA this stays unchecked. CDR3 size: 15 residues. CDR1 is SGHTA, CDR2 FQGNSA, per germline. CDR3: CASSSAGQGNEKLFF.

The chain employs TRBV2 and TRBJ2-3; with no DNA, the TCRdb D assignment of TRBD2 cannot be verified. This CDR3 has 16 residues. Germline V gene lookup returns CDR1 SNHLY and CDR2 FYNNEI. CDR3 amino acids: CASLPPGLADTDTQYF.